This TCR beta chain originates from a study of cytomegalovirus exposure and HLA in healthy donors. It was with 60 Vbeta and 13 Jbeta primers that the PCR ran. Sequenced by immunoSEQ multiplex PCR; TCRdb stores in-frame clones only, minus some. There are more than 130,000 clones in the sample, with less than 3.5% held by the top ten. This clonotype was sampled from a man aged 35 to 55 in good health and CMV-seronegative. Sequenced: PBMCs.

The CDR3 bases are TGTGCCAGCAGCCGACAGGGGGCGAATCAGCCCCAGCATTTT. Its translation is CASSRQGANQPQHF. V and J are TRBV27 and TRBJ1-5, with TRBD1 matching over 10 bases. This CDR3 spans 14 amino acids. Germline-derived CDR1 and CDR2 are MNHEY and SMNVEV (reference sequence). The trim removed 6 bases at V and 4 bases at J, leaving 3 bases unmatched.